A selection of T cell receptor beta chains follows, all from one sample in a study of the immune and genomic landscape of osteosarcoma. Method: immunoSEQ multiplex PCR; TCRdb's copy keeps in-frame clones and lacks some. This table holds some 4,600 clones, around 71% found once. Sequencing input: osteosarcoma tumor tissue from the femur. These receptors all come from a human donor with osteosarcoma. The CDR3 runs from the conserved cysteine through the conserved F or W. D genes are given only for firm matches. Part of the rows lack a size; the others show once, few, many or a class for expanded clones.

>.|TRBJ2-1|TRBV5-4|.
CASSLNSEQFF
TGTGCCAGCAGCCTGAACTCCGAGCAGTTCTTC
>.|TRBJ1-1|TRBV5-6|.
CASGGVERSEAFF
TGTGCCAGCGGAGGGGTCGAACGCTCTGAAGCTTTCTTT
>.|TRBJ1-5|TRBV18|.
CASSLPGVQPQHF
TGTGCCAGCTCACTCCCCGGAGTTCAGCCCCAGCATTTT
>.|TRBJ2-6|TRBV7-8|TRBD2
CASSPPGGLAGYGGANVLTF
TGTGCCAGCAGCCCCCCCGGGGGACTAGCGGGATATGGTGGGGCCAACGTCCTGACTTTC
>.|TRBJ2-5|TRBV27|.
CASRKGGGPYETQYF
TGTGCCAGCAGGAAGGGGGGAGGGCCGTATGAGACCCAGTACTTC
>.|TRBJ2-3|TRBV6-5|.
CASSVLPGADTQYF
TGTGCCAGCAGTGTCCTCCCAGGGGCAGATACACAGTATTTT
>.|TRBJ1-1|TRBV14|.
CASSRRLTSLEGTEAFF
TGTGCCAGCAGCCGAAGACTAACGAGCCTTGAGGGCACTGAAGCTTTCTTT
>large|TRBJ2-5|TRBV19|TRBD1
CASGDRGQETQYF
TGTGCCAGTGGGGACAGGGGGCAAGAGACCCAGTACTTC
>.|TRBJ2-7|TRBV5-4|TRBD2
CASSPWTSGSEQYF
TGTGCCAGCAGCCCCTGGACTAGCGGAAGCGAGCAGTACTTC
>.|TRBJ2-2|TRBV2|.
CASIVDPNTGELFF
TGTGCCAGCATCGTCGACCCGAACACCGGGGAGCTGTTTTTT
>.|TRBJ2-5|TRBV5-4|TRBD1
CASSFRDREETQYF
TGTGCCAGCAGCTTTCGGGACAGGGAAGAGACCCAGTACTTC
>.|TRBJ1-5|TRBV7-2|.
CASSGQHGGSQPQHF
TGTGCCAGCAGCGGACAGCATGGCGGTAGTCAGCCCCAGCATTTT
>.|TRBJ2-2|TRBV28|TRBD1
CASSLFRDSNTGELFF
TGTGCCAGCAGTTTGTTTAGGGACAGTAACACCGGGGAGCTGTTTTTT
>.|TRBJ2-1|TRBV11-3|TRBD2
CASSSRTSGPKDNEQFF
TGTGCCAGCAGCTCCCGGACTAGCGGCCCCAAGGACAATGAGCAGTTCTTC
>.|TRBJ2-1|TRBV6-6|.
CASSPGGGVNEQFF
TGTGCCAGCAGTCCCGGTGGGGGAGTCAATGAGCAGTTCTTC
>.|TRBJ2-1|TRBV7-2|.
CASSHPGDNEQFF
TGTGCCAGCAGCCACCCTGGAGACAATGAGCAGTTCTTC
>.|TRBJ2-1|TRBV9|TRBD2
CASSASGTSGSRVYNEQFF
TGTGCCAGCAGCGCATCCGGGACTAGCGGGAGTCGGGTCTACAATGAGCAGTTCTTC